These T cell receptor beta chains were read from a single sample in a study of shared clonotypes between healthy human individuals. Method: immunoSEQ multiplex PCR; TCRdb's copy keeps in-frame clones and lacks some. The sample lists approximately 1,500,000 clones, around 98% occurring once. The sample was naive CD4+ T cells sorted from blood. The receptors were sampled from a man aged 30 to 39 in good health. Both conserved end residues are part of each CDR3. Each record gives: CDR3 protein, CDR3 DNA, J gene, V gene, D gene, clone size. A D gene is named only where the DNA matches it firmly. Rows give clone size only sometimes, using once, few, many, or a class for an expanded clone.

CDR3aa: CASTLWTGSNTEAFF
CDR3nt: TGTGCCAGCACCCTCTGGACAGGTTCGAACACTGAAGCTTTCTTT
j_gene: TRBJ1-1
v_gene: TRBV28
d_gene: TRBD1
abundance: .

CDR3aa: CASSSYSSPQYF
CDR3nt: TGTGCCAGCAGCTCCTACTCGAGTCCGCAGTATTTT
j_gene: TRBJ2-3
v_gene: TRBV7-2
d_gene: .
abundance: .

CDR3aa: CASSLGIAGGPETQYF
CDR3nt: TGTGCCAGCAGTTTAGGAATAGCGGGAGGGCCGGAGACCCAGTACTTC
j_gene: TRBJ2-5
v_gene: TRBV27
d_gene: TRBD2
abundance: .

CDR3aa: CASSVGTGIYGYTF
CDR3nt: TGTGCCAGCAGCGTGGGGACAGGGATCTATGGCTACACCTTC
j_gene: TRBJ1-2
v_gene: TRBV9
d_gene: TRBD1
abundance: once

CDR3aa: CASSPQGVMNTEAFF
CDR3nt: TGCGCCAGCAGCCCCCAGGGGGTGATGAACACTGAAGCTTTCTTT
j_gene: TRBJ1-1
v_gene: TRBV5-1
d_gene: TRBD1
abundance: .

CDR3aa: CSAGSGQETQYF
CDR3nt: TGCAGCGCTGGGTCAGGTCAAGAGACCCAGTACTTC
j_gene: TRBJ2-5
v_gene: TRBV29-1
d_gene: .
abundance: .

CDR3aa: CASSLNRDRYEQYF
CDR3nt: TGTGCCAGCAGCCTAAACCGGGACAGGTACGAGCAGTACTTC
j_gene: TRBJ2-7
v_gene: TRBV6-5
d_gene: TRBD1
abundance: .

CDR3aa: CASSQASGILYNEQFF
CDR3nt: TGCGCCAGCAGCCAAGCTAGCGGGATTCTCTACAATGAGCAGTTCTTC
j_gene: TRBJ2-1
v_gene: TRBV4-3
d_gene: TRBD2
abundance: .

CDR3aa: CASGDRQVKAGNEKLFF
CDR3nt: TGTGCCAGCGGAGACAGACAGGTTAAAGCGGGTAATGAAAAACTGTTTTTT
j_gene: TRBJ1-4
v_gene: TRBV11-2
d_gene: .
abundance: .

CDR3aa: CASSQEYPTYEQYF
CDR3nt: TGCGCCAGCAGCCAAGAATACCCTACCTACGAGCAGTACTTC
j_gene: TRBJ2-7
v_gene: TRBV4-1
d_gene: .
abundance: .

CDR3aa: CASSFSPGISGYTF
CDR3nt: TGTGCCAGCAGCTTCAGTCCGGGTATAAGCGGCTACACCTTC
j_gene: TRBJ1-2
v_gene: TRBV7-9
d_gene: .
abundance: .

CDR3aa: CASRPGTSGRLIAYEQYF
CDR3nt: TGTGCCAGCAGACCCGGGACTAGCGGGAGGCTAATTGCCTACGAGCAGTACTTC
j_gene: TRBJ2-7
v_gene: TRBV2
d_gene: TRBD2
abundance: .

CDR3aa: CASSSEQGHSNQPQHF
CDR3nt: TGTGCCAGCAGTTCCGAACAGGGCCACAGCAATCAGCCCCAGCATTTT
j_gene: TRBJ1-5
v_gene: TRBV28
d_gene: .
abundance: .

CDR3aa: CASSSKAGGLHEQYF
CDR3nt: TGTGCCAGCAGTTCCAAAGCGGGAGGTCTCCACGAGCAGTACTTC
j_gene: TRBJ2-7
v_gene: TRBV27
d_gene: TRBD2
abundance: .

CDR3aa: CASSPRLAGVGVTQYF
CDR3nt: TGTGCCAGCAGTCCACGACTAGCGGGAGTAGGGGTTACGCAGTATTTT
j_gene: TRBJ2-3
v_gene: TRBV27
d_gene: TRBD2
abundance: .

CDR3aa: CASSQDDGYQPQHF
CDR3nt: TGCGCCAGCAGCCAAGATGACGGGTATCAGCCCCAGCATTTT
j_gene: TRBJ1-5
v_gene: TRBV4-1
d_gene: .
abundance: .

CDR3aa: CASSFRGIVGDEKLFF
CDR3nt: TGCGCCAGCAGCTTTCGAGGCATTGTTGGGGATGAAAAACTGTTTTTT
j_gene: TRBJ1-4
v_gene: TRBV5-1
d_gene: .
abundance: .

CDR3aa: CASSFGGASGNTIYF
CDR3nt: TGTGCCAGCAGCTTTGGGGGAGCGTCTGGAAACACCATATATTTT
j_gene: TRBJ1-3
v_gene: TRBV5-4
d_gene: .
abundance: once

CDR3aa: CASSYNRQGAGETQYF
CDR3nt: TGTGCCAGCAGTTACAACCGACAGGGGGCCGGAGAGACCCAGTACTTC
j_gene: TRBJ2-5
v_gene: TRBV6-6
d_gene: TRBD1
abundance: .

CDR3aa: CASSQRSGTGKNEQYF
CDR3nt: TGTGCCAGCAGCCAGCGGTCGGGGACAGGGAAGAACGAGCAGTACTTC
j_gene: TRBJ2-7
v_gene: TRBV11-3
d_gene: TRBD1
abundance: once

CDR3aa: CEIKSGLPKDNEQFF
CDR3nt: TGCGAGATAAAAAGCGGGCTCCCTAAAGACAATGAGCAGTTCTTC
j_gene: TRBJ2-1
v_gene: TRBV5-1
d_gene: .
abundance: once

CDR3aa: CASSAPGLATVNEQFF
CDR3nt: TGCGCCAGCAGCGCACCGGGACTAGCGACCGTCAATGAGCAGTTCTTC
j_gene: TRBJ2-1
v_gene: TRBV5-1
d_gene: TRBD2
abundance: .

CDR3aa: CASSPSLWTGTDTQYF
CDR3nt: TGTGCCAGCTCACCCTCGCTATGGACAGGCACAGATACGCAGTATTTT
j_gene: TRBJ2-3
v_gene: TRBV18
d_gene: .
abundance: .

CDR3aa: CASSPTPIQRLSETQYF
CDR3nt: TGTGCCAGCAGCCCGACCCCGATACAGCGGCTTTCCGAGACCCAGTACTTC
j_gene: TRBJ2-5
v_gene: TRBV5-4
d_gene: .
abundance: .

CDR3aa: CASSRRTGSHEQYF
CDR3nt: TGTGCCAGCAGCCGACGGACAGGGTCCCACGAGCAGTACTTC
j_gene: TRBJ2-7
v_gene: TRBV7-9
d_gene: TRBD1
abundance: .

CDR3aa: CASSRGWHEQFF
CDR3nt: TGTGCCAGCAGTAGGGGCTGGCATGAGCAGTTCTTC
j_gene: TRBJ2-1
v_gene: TRBV11-2
d_gene: .
abundance: .

CDR3aa: CARPRGEPYNEQFF
CDR3nt: TGTGCCCGCCCCAGGGGGGAGCCCTACAATGAGCAGTTCTTC
j_gene: TRBJ2-1
v_gene: TRBV19
d_gene: .
abundance: .

CDR3aa: CASQRDRVGEQYF
CDR3nt: TGTGCCAGCCAGAGGGACAGGGTGGGGGAGCAGTACTTC
j_gene: TRBJ2-7
v_gene: TRBV6-6
d_gene: TRBD1
abundance: .

CDR3aa: CASSVSQGDYEQYF
CDR3nt: TGTGCCAGCAGCGTAAGCCAGGGGGACTACGAGCAGTACTTC
j_gene: TRBJ2-7
v_gene: TRBV9
d_gene: TRBD1
abundance: .

CDR3aa: CATSRGRAAGDYNEQFF
CDR3nt: TGTGCCACCAGCAGAGGACGAGCAGCGGGGGACTACAATGAGCAGTTCTTC
j_gene: TRBJ2-1
v_gene: TRBV15
d_gene: TRBD2
abundance: .

CDR3aa: CASSFWTVLAGGHQETQYF
CDR3nt: TGTGCCAGCAGCTTTTGGACCGTACTAGCGGGAGGGCACCAAGAGACCCAGTACTTC
j_gene: TRBJ2-5
v_gene: TRBV7-9
d_gene: TRBD2
abundance: .

CDR3aa: CASSPGDRNSGNTIYF
CDR3nt: TGCGCCAGCAGCCCGGGGGACAGGAACTCTGGAAACACCATATATTTT
j_gene: TRBJ1-3
v_gene: TRBV5-1
d_gene: TRBD1
abundance: .

CDR3aa: CASSFRGQGVEAFF
CDR3nt: TGTGCCAGCAGTTTTCGTGGACAGGGAGTTGAAGCTTTCTTT
j_gene: TRBJ1-1
v_gene: TRBV28
d_gene: TRBD1
abundance: .

CDR3aa: CASSPRGAGTSGKSTDTQYF
CDR3nt: TGTGCCAGCAGCCCTCGGGGAGCCGGGACTAGCGGAAAAAGCACAGATACGCAGTATTTT
j_gene: TRBJ2-3
v_gene: TRBV9
d_gene: TRBD2
abundance: .

CDR3aa: CSVRRDRSYNEQFF
CDR3nt: TGCAGCGTTCGAAGGGACAGGTCTTACAATGAGCAGTTCTTC
j_gene: TRBJ2-1
v_gene: TRBV29-1
d_gene: TRBD1
abundance: once

CDR3aa: CASSSHRGHRLARQETQYF
CDR3nt: TGTGCCAGCAGCTCCCATAGGGGCCATCGACTAGCGCGGCAAGAGACCCAGTACTTC
j_gene: TRBJ2-5
v_gene: TRBV7-8
d_gene: TRBD2
abundance: .

CDR3aa: CASKTGVYEQYF
CDR3nt: TGTGCCAGCAAAACAGGGGTCTACGAGCAGTACTTC
j_gene: TRBJ2-7
v_gene: TRBV6-5
d_gene: TRBD1
abundance: .

CDR3aa: CASSLTFGQGNAGELFF
CDR3nt: TGTGCCAGCAGCTTAACATTTGGACAGGGTAACGCCGGGGAGCTGTTTTTT
j_gene: TRBJ2-2
v_gene: TRBV11-3
d_gene: TRBD1
abundance: .

CDR3aa: CASALGRYQPQHF
CDR3nt: TGTGCCAGCGCTCTAGGTCGTTATCAGCCCCAGCATTTT
j_gene: TRBJ1-5
v_gene: TRBV27
d_gene: .
abundance: .

CDR3aa: CASSLGRDEQFF
CDR3nt: TGCGCCAGCAGCCTGGGACGAGATGAGCAGTTCTTC
j_gene: TRBJ2-1
v_gene: TRBV5-1
d_gene: .
abundance: .

CDR3aa: CASSLGQGETQYF
CDR3nt: TGTGCCAGCAGTTTAGGGCAGGGGGAGACCCAGTACTTC
j_gene: TRBJ2-5
v_gene: TRBV27
d_gene: .
abundance: .

CDR3aa: CASSLGPSTSGYEQYF
CDR3nt: TGTGCCAGCAGCCTAGGTCCGTCGACTAGCGGTTACGAGCAGTACTTC
j_gene: TRBJ2-7
v_gene: TRBV14
d_gene: TRBD2
abundance: .

CDR3aa: CASSPLRTGDITDTQYF
CDR3nt: TGTGCCAGCTCACCACTTCGGACAGGGGACATCACAGATACGCAGTATTTT
j_gene: TRBJ2-3
v_gene: TRBV18
d_gene: TRBD1
abundance: .

CDR3aa: CAISSPTFPGYSYEQYF
CDR3nt: TGTGCCATCAGCTCACCTACCTTCCCAGGTTACTCCTACGAGCAGTACTTC
j_gene: TRBJ2-7
v_gene: TRBV10-3
d_gene: .
abundance: .

CDR3aa: CASNVGPDYGYTF
CDR3nt: TGTGCCAGTAACGTGGGTCCCGATTATGGCTACACCTTC
j_gene: TRBJ1-2
v_gene: TRBV19
d_gene: .
abundance: .

CDR3aa: CASSDGTSWEQYF
CDR3nt: TGTGCCAGCAGTGATGGGACCTCGTGGGAGCAGTACTTC
j_gene: TRBJ2-7
v_gene: TRBV25-1
d_gene: .
abundance: .

CDR3aa: CASSLSGHSGANVLTF
CDR3nt: TGTGCCAGCAGCTTATCAGGGCACTCTGGGGCCAACGTCCTGACTTTC
j_gene: TRBJ2-6
v_gene: TRBV7-9
d_gene: .
abundance: .

CDR3aa: CASSPIKNYGYTF
CDR3nt: TGTGCCAGCAGCCCAATAAAGAACTATGGCTACACCTTC
j_gene: TRBJ1-2
v_gene: TRBV11-1
d_gene: .
abundance: .

CDR3aa: CAGRTGPNTGELFF
CDR3nt: TGTGCCGGCCGGACTGGACCGAACACCGGGGAGCTGTTTTTT
j_gene: TRBJ2-2
v_gene: TRBV5-5
d_gene: .
abundance: .

CDR3aa: CASSVGFGFTGELFF
CDR3nt: TGTGCCAGCAGCGTAGGATTTGGTTTCACCGGGGAGCTGTTTTTT
j_gene: TRBJ2-2
v_gene: TRBV9
d_gene: .
abundance: .

CDR3aa: CSGLAESYEQYF
CDR3nt: TGCAGCGGACTAGCGGAGAGCTACGAGCAGTACTTC
j_gene: TRBJ2-7
v_gene: TRBV29-1
d_gene: TRBD2
abundance: .

CDR3aa: CASSTRGGDQPQHF
CDR3nt: TGTGCCAGCAGCACAAGGGGAGGGGATCAGCCCCAGCATTTT
j_gene: TRBJ1-5
v_gene: TRBV7-2
d_gene: .
abundance: .

CDR3aa: CASRLGSGKGTDTQYF
CDR3nt: TGTGCCAGCAGACTCGGTAGCGGGAAGGGCACAGATACGCAGTATTTT
j_gene: TRBJ2-3
v_gene: TRBV11-2
d_gene: TRBD2
abundance: .